Listed here is a single T cell receptor (beta chain). This clonotype was recorded at least ten times. The antigen it recognizes is unknown. It has no much larger one-base neighbor in the sample; base qualities were not kept. The data stem from a study of T cells in Graves' hyperthyroidism and ophthalmopathy (dated by TCRdb to the late 2010s). Regarding the complete study: Peripheral blood samples were taken at the time of initial diagnosis, prior to any treatment. Prospective prediction of ophthalmopathy was tested in an independent validation cohort consisting of 18 hyperthyroidism patients and approximately 16 patients who later progressed to ophthalmopathy. The roughly 94 discovery patients were randomly split 7:3 into training and test sets. In addition, the study compared T-cell repertoires in thyroid tissue and in blood from roughly 6 Graves' hyperthyroidism patients. After sampling, hyperthyroidism patients received methimazole starting at 30 mg daily, and ophthalmopathy patients received high-dose intravenous methylprednisolone. A discovery cohort of approximately 100 patients, about 43 with Graves' ophthalmopathy and about 58 with stable Graves' hyperthyroidism, was used to find distinguishing TCR V-J signatures. TCR Vbeta CDR3 sequencing of approximately 140 peripheral blood samples (more than 40 ophthalmopathy, about 80 hyperthyroidism and roughly 17 progressor patients) is reported in the paper. The paper as a whole reports these results and caveats: Sample size was not statistically predetermined, and investigators were not blinded to group allocation. A 13 V-J signature model separated ophthalmopathy from stable hyperthyroidism, with over 85% sensitivity and about 81% specificity in cross-validation and 80%/75% in testing. Most expanded thyroid clonotypes (frequency above 0.001) were also detected in blood, a finding suggesting that blood repertoires may reflect thyroid immune responses. In validation, the model predicted progression to ophthalmopathy a median of about 5.9 months before onset, with about 67% sensitivity and roughly 73% specificity.

Hyperthyroidism patients were newly diagnosed, had a disease duration of under 2 months, and were aged 18 to 65 years. Patients with uncontrolled infections, other autoimmune diseases, pregnancy or lactation were excluded. Diagnoses were established on the basis of clinical symptoms, serum thyroxine and TRAb, thyroid ultrasound, and orbital computed tomography. Blood from progressor patients was drawn when they were first diagnosed with hyperthyroidism, before any ophthalmopathy symptoms appeared. Ficoll-Paque density gradient centrifugation was used to isolate PBMCs from about 9 ml of fresh peripheral blood. Progressor patients were first diagnosed with Graves' hyperthyroidism and then developed ophthalmopathy during follow-up. Trizol reagent was used to extract total RNA, and RNA quality was then checked on an Agilent 2100 Bioanalyzer. The TCR beta CDR3 regions were amplified from the RNA transcripts. For the first round of RT-PCR on the TCR CDR3, the HTBI primer set was used together with the Qiagen OneStep RT-PCR kit. A second multiplex PCR round built the libraries, followed by size selection and purification. Sequencing of the libraries was done on an Illumina HiSeq2000 using paired-end 100 bp reads. As for the authors' bioinformatics: SOAPnuke was used to process the raw data, throwing out any read that contained adapters or uncalled bases, had a mean Phred below 15, or lacked an exact constant-primer or identifier match. COPE v1.2.5 was used to merge the high-quality paired reads, and each unique nucleotide sequence was defined as a clonotype. MiTCR v1.1 was used to align clonotypes to the IMGT TRBV, TRBD and TRBJ reference segments. The analysis was restricted to V-J combinations with a frequency above 0.0001, which together covered 99.2% of the repertoires. A TCS score was defined as the ratio between F50 (clonal expansion) and ExV (chaos), using BLOSUM62-based TCRdist between CDR3 peptides within each V-J. Welch's t-statistics and random forest reduced roughly 500 V-J features to roughly 13, which were used in a naive Bayes classifier (R e1071). In-frame beta chains were kept once TCRdb had trimmed the public reads at Q25 with fastp and called clones with MiXCR. Entries are consolidated by CDR3 protein sequence, retaining the most common genes and DNA. Here the V and J calls rest on TCRdb's processing, not on the authors' analysis. This sample is represented by fewer than 400,000 distinct CDR3 sequences; approximately 14% of them were singletons. The ten largest make up 28% of the sample.

Its CDR3 holds 17 amino acids, cysteine through phenylalanine. Of the read, only the CDR3 DNA is kept; its 51 bases are in frame from base 1. Sequences DFQATT (CDR1) and SNEGSKA (CDR2) are obtained from the germline V gene (reference sequence). Here V drops 5 bases and J drops 1 base, and the junction holds 12 bases not matched to any gene. The receptor chain draws on TRBV20-1 and TRBJ2-1, with 9 bases in between that match TRBD2. The specimen was blood. The clonotype was recovered from a young woman with Graves' hyperthyroidism that later progressed to Graves' ophthalmopathy. The CDR3 protein is CSASLRGAGGSYNEQFF. The sequence in DNA is TGCAGTGCTTCTCTCCGAGGAGCGGGAGGATCCTACAATGAGCAGTTCTTC.